Listed here are 10 T cell receptor beta chains from one sample, sequenced in a study of cytotoxic CD8 clonotypes in ibrutinib-treated CLL. The data were produced by immunoSEQ multiplex PCR, yet TCRdb's version contains in-frame clones alone and is incomplete. This table has approximately 92,000 clones, approximately 80% appearing once. The sample consisted of PBMCs, taken after 24 months of ibrutinib treatment. The source of these receptors is a human donor with chronic lymphocytic leukemia.

The J gene is TRBJ2-7, the V gene TRBV27; a weak D match, TRBD2 (7 bases). The germline CDR1 and CDR2 sequences are MNHEY and SMNVEV (reference sequence). The CDR3 is 16 amino acids. The ends were cut back, 6 bases at V and 5 bases at J, with 23 bases in the middle. CDR3 nucleotide sequence: TGTGCCAGCAGATATCGAGGCGAGGGGGGGTTTAACGAGCAGTACTTC. It translates to CASRYRGEGGFNEQYF.

The V call is TRBV29-1, the J call TRBJ1-1; no clear D. This CDR3 comprises 13 residues. Trimming took 0 bases from V and 11 from J, leaving 16 bases between them. Per the germline V gene, CDR1 is SQVTM and CDR2 is ANQGSEA. The CDR3 bases are TGCAGCGTTGAAGATCCCCGGTCCCCTTGGGCTTTCTTT. Translating gives CSVEDPRSPWAFF.

Comments on this clone: Since a much larger clone is just one base distant, this may be a read error. The chain is built from TRBV27 and TRBJ2-6; D may match TRBD1 or TRBD2 (5 bases each). This CDR3 region has 14 residues. The germline V gene encodes CDR1 MNHEY and CDR2 SMNVEV (reference sequence). V lost 5 bases to trimming and J lost 0 bases, with 5 bases between them. The CDR3 nucleotides are TGTGCCAGCAGTGGGGGCTCTGGGGCCAACGTCCTGACTTTC. It specifies CASSGGSGANVLTF.

J is TRBJ2-7 and V is TRBV6-1; no definite D call. Germline V lookup: CDR1 MNHNS, CDR2 SASEGT. The V end lost 6 bases, the J end lost 0 bases, and 15 bases lay between the germline ends. This CDR3 has 15 residues. In nucleotides, the CDR3 is TGTGCCAGCAGACCAGAGGCGGTTGGCTCCTACGAGCAGTACTTC. It is translated as CASRPEAVGSYEQYF.

The J gene is TRBJ2-7, the V gene TRBV10-3, with no clear D. The CDR3 extends over 16 amino acids. The germline CDR1 and CDR2 sequences are ENHRY and SYGVKD. Trimming removed 4 bases from V and 0 bases from J, with 16 bases in between. The CDR3 region has the DNA TGTGCCATCAGTGTTTCACTTGACCGTAGCTCCTACGAGCAGTACTTC. This gives the protein CAISVSLDRSSYEQYF.

In regard to this clone: It is likely a read error, because the conserved phenylalanine at the end of the CDR3 is missing. V gene TRBV6-9 combines with J gene TRBJ1-5, with TRBD1 matching over 7 bases. CDR3 length: 14 residues. Trimming cost V 4 bases and J 6 bases; bases outside gene matches: 6. Germline assignment: CDR1 MNHGY and CDR2 SVAAGI. Written as DNA, the CDR3 is TGTGCCAGCAGTTCCGACAGGGACACTCAGCCCCAGCATTCT. Protein: CASSSDRDTQPQHS.

This sequence joins TRBV27 and TRBJ1-4, with 11 bases lining up with TRBD1. The V gene end was trimmed by 5 bases and the J gene end by 7 bases; junction bases not matched to a gene: 6. Per germline, CDR1 MNHEY and CDR2 SMNVEV (reference sequence). The CDR3 has 15 residues. The CDR3 sequence is CASSGWTGGGEKLFF. The DNA for the CDR3 is TGTGCCAGCAGTGGGTGGACAGGGGGCGGTGAAAAACTGTTTTTT.

This chain links TRBV19 with TRBJ2-7, with 9 bases that match TRBD2. Trimming cost V 5 bases and J 4 bases; bases outside gene matches: 9. Germline V gene data show CDR1 as LNHDA and CDR2 as SQIVND (reference sequence). The CDR3 consists of 15 residues. CDR3 loop: CASSFEAGGTYEQYF. DNA for the CDR3: TGTGCCAGTAGTTTCGAAGCGGGAGGAACTTACGAGCAGTACTTC.

The chain carries TRBV5-1 and TRBJ2-6; no definite D call. This CDR3 has 16 residues. V was clipped by 4 bases and J by 0 bases, with 11 bases between them. CDR1 is SGHRS and CDR2 is YFSETQ in the germline V gene. CDR3 DNA: TGCGCCAGCAGCCAAACTATACTCTCTGGGGCCAACGTCCTGACTTTC. This sequence encodes CASSQTILSGANVLTF.

The chain is built from TRBV20-1 and TRBJ2-5; the D gene is possibly TRBD1 (6 bases). The CDR3 has 11 amino acids. The germline gives CDR1 DFQATT, CDR2 SNEGSKA (reference sequence). Trimming left V 8 bases short and J 2 bases short, with 9 bases between. The CDR3, as DNA: TGCAGTACAGGGCGTCAAGAGACCCAGTACTTC. This encodes CSTGRQETQYF.